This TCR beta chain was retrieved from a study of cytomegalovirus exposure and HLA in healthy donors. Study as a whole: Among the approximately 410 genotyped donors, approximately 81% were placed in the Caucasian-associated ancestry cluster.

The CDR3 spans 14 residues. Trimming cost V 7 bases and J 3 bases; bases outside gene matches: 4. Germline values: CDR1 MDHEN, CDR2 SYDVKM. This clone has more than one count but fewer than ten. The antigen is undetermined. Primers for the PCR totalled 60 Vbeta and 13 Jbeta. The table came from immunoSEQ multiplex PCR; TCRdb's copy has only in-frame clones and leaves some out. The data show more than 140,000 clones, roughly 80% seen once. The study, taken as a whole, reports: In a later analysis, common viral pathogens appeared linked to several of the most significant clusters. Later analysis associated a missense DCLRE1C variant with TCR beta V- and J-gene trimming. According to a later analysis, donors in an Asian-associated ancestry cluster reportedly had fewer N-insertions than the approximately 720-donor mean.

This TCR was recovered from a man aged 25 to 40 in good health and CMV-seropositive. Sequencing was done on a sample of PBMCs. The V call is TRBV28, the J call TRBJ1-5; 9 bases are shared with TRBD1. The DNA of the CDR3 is TGTGCCAGCATGACAGGGGGAAACAATCAGCCCCAGCATTTT. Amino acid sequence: CASMTGGNNQPQHF. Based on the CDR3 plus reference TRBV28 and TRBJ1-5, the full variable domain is DVKVTQSSRYLVKRTGEKVFLECVQDMDHENMFWYRQDPGLGLRLIYFSYDVKMKEKGDIPEGYSVSREKKERFSLILESASTNQTSMYLCASMTGGNNQPQHFGDGTRLSIL.